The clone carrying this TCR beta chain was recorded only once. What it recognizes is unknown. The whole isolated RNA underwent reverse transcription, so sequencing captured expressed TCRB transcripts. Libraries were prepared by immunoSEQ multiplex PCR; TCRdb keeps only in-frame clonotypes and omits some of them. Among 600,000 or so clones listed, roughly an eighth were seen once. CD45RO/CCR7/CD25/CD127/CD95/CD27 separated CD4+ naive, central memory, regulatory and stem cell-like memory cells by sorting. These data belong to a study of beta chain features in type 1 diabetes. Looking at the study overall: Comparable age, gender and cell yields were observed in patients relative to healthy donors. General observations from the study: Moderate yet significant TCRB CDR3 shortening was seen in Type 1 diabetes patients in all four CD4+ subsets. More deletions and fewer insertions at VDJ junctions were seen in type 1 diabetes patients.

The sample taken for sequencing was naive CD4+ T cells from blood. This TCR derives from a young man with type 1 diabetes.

CDR3 coding DNA: TGCGCCAGCAGCTTCATGGGCTACGAGCAGTACTTC. Translation: CASSFMGYEQYF. This chain links TRBV5-1 with TRBJ2-7, with D unclear. Germline V lookup: CDR1 SGHRS, CDR2 YFSETQ. This CDR3 contains 12 residues. V was shortened by 2 bases and J by 3 bases, with 6 bases between the two germline ends.